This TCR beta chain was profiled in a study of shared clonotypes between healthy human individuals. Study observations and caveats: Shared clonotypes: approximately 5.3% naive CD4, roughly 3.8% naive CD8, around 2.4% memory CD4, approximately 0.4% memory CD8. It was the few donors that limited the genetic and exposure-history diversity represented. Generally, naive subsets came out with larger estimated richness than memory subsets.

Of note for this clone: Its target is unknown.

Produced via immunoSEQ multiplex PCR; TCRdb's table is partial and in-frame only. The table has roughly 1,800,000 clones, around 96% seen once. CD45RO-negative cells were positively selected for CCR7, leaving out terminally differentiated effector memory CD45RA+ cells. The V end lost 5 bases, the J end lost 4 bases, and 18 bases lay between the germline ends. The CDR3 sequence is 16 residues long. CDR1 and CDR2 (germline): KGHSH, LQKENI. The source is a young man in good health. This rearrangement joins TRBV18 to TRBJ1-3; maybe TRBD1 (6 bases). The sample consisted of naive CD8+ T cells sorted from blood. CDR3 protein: CASSRGTEGSGNTIYF. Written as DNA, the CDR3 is TGTGCCAGCTCAAGGGGGACCGAAGGATCAGGAAACACCATATATTTT.